The present T cell receptor (beta chain) was sequenced within a study of T cell repertoires in cytomegalovirus infection. Overall study context: Both CMV infection and a matching HLA type were indicated by public TCR beta signatures.

Notes on the study in general: CMV carriers having the relevant HLA were flagged by cumulative public TCR beta family frequency. There were HLA-C-restricted CMV-specific TCR beta clonotypes dominating the ex vivo response.

TCRdb itself ran the reads through MiXCR, one entry per CDR3 protein. The top ten hold 34% of the sample, which has approximately 130,000 distinct CDR3 sequences, under 30% seen once. The germline gives CDR1 SGHTA, CDR2 FQGNSA. This CDR3 contains 17 residues. Trimming removed 2 bases from V and 4 bases from J, with 15 bases in between. This clonotype was found a few times. Its specificity is not known. This chain uses TRBV7-2 with TRBJ1-6; a possible D gene is TRBD1 (6 bases). The TCR was taken from a human donor in good health (CMV status not recorded). Some clones in this sample may be carry-over from other donors' samples. The specimen was PBMCs, sequenced either directly or after in vitro stimulation (not recorded which). This chain's CDR3 is CASSLQGPVGYNSPLHF. CDR3 coding DNA: TGTGCCAGCAGCTTACAGGGGCCGGTTGGGTATAATTCACCCCTCCACTTT.